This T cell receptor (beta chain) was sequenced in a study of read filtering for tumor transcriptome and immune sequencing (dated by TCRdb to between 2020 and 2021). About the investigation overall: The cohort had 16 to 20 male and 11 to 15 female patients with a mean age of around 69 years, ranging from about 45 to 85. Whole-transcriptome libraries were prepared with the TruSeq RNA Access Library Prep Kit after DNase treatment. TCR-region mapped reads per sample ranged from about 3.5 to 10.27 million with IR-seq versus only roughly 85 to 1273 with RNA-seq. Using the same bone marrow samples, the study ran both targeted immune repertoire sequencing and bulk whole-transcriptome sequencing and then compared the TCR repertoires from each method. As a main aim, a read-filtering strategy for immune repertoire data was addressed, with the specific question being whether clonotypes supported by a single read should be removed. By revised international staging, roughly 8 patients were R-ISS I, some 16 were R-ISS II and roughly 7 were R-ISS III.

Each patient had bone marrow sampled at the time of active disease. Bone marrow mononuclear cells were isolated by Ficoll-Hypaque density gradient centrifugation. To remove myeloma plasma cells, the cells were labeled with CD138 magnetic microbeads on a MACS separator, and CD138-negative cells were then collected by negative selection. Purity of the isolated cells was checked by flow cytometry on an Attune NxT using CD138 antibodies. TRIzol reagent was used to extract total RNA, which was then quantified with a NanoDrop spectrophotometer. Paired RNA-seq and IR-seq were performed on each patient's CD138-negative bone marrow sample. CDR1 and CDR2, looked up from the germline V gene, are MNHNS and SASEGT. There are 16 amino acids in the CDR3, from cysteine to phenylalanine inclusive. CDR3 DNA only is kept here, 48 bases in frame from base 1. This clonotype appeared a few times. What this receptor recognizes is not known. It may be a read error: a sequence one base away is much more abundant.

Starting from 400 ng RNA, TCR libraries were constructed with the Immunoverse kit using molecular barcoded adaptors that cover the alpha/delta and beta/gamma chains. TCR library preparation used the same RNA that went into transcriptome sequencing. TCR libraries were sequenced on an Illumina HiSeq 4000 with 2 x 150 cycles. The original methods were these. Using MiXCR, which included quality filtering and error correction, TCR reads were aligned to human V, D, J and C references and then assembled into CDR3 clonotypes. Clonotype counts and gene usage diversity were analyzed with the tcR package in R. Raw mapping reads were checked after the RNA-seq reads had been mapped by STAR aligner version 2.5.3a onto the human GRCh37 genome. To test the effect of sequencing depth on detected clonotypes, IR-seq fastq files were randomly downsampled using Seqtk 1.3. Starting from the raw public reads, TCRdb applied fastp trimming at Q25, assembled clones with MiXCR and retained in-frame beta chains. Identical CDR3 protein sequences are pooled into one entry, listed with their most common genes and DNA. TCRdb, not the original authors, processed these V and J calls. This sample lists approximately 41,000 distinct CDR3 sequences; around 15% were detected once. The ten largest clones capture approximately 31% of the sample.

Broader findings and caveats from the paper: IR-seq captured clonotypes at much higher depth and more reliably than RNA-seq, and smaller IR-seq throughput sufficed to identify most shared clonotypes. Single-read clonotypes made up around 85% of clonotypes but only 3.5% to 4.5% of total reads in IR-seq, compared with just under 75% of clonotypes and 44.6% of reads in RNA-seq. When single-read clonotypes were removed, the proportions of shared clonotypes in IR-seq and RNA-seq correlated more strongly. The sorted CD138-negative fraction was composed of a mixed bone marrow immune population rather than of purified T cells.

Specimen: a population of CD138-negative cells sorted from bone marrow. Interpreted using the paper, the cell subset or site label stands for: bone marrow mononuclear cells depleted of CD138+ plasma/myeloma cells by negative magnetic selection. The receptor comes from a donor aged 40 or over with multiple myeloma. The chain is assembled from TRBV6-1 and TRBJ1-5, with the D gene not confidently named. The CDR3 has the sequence CASNEYGGGSNQPQHF. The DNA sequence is TGTGCCAGCAATGAATATGGCGGAGGGAGCAATCAGCCCCAGCATTTT.